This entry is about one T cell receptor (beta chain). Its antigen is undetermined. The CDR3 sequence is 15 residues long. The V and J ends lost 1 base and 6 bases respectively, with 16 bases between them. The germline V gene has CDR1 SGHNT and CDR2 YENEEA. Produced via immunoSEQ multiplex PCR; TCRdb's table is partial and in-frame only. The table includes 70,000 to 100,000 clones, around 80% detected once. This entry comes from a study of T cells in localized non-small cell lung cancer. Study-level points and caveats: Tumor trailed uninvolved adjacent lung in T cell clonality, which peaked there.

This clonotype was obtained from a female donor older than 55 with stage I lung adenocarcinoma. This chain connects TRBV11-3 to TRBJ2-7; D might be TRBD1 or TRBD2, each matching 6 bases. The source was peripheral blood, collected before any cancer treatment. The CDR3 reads CASSLGLRGGGEQYF. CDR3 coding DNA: TGTGCCAGCAGCTTAGGGTTAAGAGGAGGGGGCGAGCAGTACTTC.